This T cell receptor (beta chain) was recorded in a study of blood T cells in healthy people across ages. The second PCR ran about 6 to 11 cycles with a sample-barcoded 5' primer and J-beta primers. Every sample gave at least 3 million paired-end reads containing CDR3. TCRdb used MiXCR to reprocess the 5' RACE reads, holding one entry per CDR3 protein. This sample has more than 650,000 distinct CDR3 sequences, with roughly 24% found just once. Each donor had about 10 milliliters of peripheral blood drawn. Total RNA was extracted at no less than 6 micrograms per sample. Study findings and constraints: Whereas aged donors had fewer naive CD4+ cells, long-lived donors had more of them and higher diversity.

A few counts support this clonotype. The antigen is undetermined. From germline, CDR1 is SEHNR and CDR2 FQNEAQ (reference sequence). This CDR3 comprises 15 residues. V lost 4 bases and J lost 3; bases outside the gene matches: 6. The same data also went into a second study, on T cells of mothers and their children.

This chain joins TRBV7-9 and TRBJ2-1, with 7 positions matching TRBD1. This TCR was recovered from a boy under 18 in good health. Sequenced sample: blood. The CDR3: CASSSPDRDYNEQFF. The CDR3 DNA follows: TGTGCCAGCAGCTCACCTGACAGGGACTACAATGAGCAGTTCTTC.